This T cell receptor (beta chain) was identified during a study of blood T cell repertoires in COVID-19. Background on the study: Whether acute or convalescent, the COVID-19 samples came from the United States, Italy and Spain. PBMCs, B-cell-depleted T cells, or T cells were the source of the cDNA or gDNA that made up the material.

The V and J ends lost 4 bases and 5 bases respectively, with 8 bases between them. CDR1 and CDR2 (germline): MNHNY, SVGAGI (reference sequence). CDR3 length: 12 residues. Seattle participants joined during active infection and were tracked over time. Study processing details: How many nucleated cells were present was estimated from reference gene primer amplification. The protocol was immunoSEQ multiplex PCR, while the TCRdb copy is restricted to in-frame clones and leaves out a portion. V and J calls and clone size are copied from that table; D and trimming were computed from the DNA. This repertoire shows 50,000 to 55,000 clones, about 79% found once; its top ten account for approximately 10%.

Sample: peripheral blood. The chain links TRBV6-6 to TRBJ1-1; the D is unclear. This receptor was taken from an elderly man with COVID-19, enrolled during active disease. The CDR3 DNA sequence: TGTGCCAGCAGTTTTGCGGAGACTGAAGCTTTCTTT. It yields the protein CASSFAETEAFF.